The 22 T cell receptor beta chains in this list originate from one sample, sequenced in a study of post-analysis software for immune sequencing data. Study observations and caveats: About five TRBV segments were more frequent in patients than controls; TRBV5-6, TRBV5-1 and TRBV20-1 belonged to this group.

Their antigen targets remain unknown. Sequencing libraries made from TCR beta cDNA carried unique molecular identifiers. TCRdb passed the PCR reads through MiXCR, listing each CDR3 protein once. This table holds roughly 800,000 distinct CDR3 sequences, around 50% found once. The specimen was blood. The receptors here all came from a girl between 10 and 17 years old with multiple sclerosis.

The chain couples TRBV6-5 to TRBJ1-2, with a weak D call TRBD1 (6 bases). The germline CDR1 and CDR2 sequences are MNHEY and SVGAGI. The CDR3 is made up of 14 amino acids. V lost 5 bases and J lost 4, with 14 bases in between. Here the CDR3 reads CASSTETGPYGYTF. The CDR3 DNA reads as TGTGCCAGCAGTACCGAGACAGGCCCCTATGGCTACACCTTC.

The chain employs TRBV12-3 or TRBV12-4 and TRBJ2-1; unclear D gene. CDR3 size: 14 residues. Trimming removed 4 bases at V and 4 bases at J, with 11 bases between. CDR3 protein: CASSSGSAYNEQFF. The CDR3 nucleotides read TGTGCCAGCAGTTCTGGATCGGCATACAATGAGCAGTTCTTC.

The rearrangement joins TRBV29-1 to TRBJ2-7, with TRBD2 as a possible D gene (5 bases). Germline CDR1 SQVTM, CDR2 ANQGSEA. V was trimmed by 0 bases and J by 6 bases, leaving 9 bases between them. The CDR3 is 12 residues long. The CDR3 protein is CSVEDRAGEQYF. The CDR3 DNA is TGCAGCGTTGAAGATCGTGCGGGCGAGCAGTACTTC.

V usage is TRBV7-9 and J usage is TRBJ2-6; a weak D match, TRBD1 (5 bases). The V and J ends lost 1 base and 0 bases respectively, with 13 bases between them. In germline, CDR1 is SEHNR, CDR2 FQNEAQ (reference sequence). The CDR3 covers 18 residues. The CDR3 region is CASSLEVTVYSGANVLTF. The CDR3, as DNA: TGTGCCAGCAGCTTAGAGGTGACAGTCTACTCTGGGGCCAACGTCCTGACTTTC.

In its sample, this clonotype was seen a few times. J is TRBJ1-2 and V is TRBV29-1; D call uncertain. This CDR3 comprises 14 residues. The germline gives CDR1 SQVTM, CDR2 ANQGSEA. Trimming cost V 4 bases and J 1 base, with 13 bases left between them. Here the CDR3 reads CSVGSRLNNYGYTF. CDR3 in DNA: TGCAGCGTTGGTTCTAGACTGAATAACTATGGCTACACCTTC.

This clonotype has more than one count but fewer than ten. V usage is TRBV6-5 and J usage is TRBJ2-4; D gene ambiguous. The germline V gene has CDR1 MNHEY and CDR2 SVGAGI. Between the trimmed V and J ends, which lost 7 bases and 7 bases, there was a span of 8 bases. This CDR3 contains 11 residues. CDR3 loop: CASTHGNIQYF. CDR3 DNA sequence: TGTGCCAGCACCCATGGGAACATTCAGTACTTC.

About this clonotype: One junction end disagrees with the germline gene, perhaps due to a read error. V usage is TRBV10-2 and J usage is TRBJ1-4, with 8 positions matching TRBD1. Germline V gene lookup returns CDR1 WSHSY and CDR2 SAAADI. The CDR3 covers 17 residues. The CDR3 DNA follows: TGCGCCAGCAGCGACCGGACAGGGCGCCAACGAAATGAAAAACGGTTTTTT. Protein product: CASSDRTGRQRNEKRFF.

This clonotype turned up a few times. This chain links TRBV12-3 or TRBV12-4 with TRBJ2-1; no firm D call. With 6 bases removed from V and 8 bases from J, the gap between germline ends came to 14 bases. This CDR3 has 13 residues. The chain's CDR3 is CASRLVAGYEQFF. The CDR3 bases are TGTGCCAGCAGGTTGGTAGCAGGCTATGAGCAGTTCTTC.

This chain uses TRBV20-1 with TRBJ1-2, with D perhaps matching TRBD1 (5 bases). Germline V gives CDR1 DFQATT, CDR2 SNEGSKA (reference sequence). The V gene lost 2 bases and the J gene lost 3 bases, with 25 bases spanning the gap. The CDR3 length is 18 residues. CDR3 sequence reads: CSARQIRDVAVGDYGYTF. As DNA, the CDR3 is TGCAGTGCTAGACAAATCCGCGACGTAGCAGTGGGGGACTATGGCTACACCTTC.

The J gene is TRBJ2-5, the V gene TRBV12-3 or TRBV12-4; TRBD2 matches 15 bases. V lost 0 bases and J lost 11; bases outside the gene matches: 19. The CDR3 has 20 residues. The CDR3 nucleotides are TGTGCCAGCAGTTTAGCTCTGTCCGGGACTAGCGGGAGGTTCCGGGGGGAGCAGTACTTC. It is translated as CASSLALSGTSGRFRGEQYF.

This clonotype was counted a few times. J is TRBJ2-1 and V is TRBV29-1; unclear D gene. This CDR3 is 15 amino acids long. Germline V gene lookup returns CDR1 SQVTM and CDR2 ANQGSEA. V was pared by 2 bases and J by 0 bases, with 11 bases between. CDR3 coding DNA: TGCAGCGTTGAATCCGGGTGGAGCTCCTACAATGAGCAGTTCTTC. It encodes CSVESGWSSYNEQFF.

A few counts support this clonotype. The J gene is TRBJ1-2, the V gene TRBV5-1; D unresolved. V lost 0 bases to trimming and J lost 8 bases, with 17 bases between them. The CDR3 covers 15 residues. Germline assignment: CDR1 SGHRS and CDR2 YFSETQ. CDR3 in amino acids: CASSLDAARQVGYTF. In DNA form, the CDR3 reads TGCGCCAGCAGCTTGGACGCGGCCAGGCAAGTCGGCTACACCTTC.

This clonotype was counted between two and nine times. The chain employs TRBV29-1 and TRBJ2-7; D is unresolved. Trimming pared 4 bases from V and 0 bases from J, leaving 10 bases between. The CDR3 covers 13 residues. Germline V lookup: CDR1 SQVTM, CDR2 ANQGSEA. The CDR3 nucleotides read TGCAGCGTTGTGGGGTCAGACTCCTACGAGCAGTACTTC. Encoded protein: CSVVGSDSYEQYF.

The CDR3 sequence is CASSLEGRARAYEQYF. DNA for the CDR3: TGTGCCAGCAGCTTAGAGGGCCGGGCAAGGGCCTACGAGCAGTACTTC. This rearrangement joins TRBV7-2 to TRBJ2-7, with D uncertain. The germline V gene has CDR1 SGHTA and CDR2 FQGNSA. This CDR3 is built from 16 residues. V dropped 1 base and J dropped 2 bases, with 15 bases sitting between them. Filled out from reference TRBV7-2 and TRBJ2-7, the complete variable domain reads GAGVSQSPSNKVTEKGKDVELRCDPISGHTALYWYRQSLGQGLEFLIYFQGNSAPDKSGLPSDRFSAERTGGSVSTLTIQRTQQEDSAVYLCASSLEGRARAYEQYFGPGTRLTVT.

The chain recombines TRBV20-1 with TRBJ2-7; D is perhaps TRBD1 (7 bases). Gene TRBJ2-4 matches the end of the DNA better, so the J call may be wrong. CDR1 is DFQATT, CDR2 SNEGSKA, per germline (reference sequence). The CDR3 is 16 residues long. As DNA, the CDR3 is TGCAGTGCTAGACAGGGGGGACAGTTGGCCAAAAACATTCAGTACTTC. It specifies CSARQGGQLAKNIQYF.

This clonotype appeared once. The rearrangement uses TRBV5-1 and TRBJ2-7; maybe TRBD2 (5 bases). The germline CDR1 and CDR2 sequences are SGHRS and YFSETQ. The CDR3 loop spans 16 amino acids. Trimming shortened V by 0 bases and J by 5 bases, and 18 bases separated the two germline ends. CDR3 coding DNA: TGCGCCAGCAGCTTGGTAGCGAACTCACTACGAAACGAGCAGTACTTC. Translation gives CASSLVANSLRNEQYF.

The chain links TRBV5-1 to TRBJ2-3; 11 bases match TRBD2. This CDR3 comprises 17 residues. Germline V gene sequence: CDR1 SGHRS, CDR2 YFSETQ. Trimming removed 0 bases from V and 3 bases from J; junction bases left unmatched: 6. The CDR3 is CASSLEPSGGNTDTQYF. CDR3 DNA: TGCGCCAGCAGCTTGGAGCCTAGCGGGGGGAATACAGATACGCAGTATTTT. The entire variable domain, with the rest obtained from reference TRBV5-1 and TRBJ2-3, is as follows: KAGVTQTPRYLIKTRGQQVTLSCSPISGHRSVSWYQQTPGQGLQFLFEYFSETQRNKGNFPGRFSGRQFSNSRSEMNVSTLELGDSALYLCASSLEPSGGNTDTQYFGPGTRLTVL.

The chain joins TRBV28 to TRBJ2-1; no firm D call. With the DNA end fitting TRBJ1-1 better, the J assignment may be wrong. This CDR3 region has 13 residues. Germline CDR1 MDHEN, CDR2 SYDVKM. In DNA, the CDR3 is TGTGCCAGCAATGGGGTTCTCAACACTGAAGCTTTCTTT. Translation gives CASNGVLNTEAFF.

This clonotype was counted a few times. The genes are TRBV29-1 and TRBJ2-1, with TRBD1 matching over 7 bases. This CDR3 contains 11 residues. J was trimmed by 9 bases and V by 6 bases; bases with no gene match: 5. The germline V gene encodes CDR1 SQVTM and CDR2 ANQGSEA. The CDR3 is CSVTPGGEQFF. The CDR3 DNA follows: TGCAGCGTCACACCAGGGGGTGAGCAGTTCTTC.

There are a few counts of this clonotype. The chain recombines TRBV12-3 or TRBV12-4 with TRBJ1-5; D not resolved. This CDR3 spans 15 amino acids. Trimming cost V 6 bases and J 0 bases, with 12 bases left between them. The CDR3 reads CASRESGNSNQPQHF. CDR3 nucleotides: TGTGCCAGCAGGGAGAGCGGGAATAGCAATCAGCCCCAGCATTTT.

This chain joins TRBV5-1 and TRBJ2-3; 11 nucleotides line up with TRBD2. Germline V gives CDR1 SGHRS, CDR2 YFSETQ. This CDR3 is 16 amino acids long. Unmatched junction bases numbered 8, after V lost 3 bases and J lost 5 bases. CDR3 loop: CASSSELAGAIDTQYF. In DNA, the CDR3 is TGCGCCAGCAGCTCGGAACTAGCGGGGGCGATAGATACGCAGTATTTT.

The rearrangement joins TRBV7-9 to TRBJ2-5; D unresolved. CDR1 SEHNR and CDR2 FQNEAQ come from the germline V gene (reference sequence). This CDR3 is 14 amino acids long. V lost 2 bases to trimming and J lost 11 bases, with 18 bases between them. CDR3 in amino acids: CASSLTATPSEQYF. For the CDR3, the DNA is TGTGCCAGCAGCTTAACCGCCACCCCTTCAGAGCAGTACTTC.